This T cell receptor (beta chain) originates from a study of cytotoxic CD8 clonotypes in ibrutinib-treated CLL. General study findings and limits: Rising at ibrutinib response, clonality subsequently fell back toward baseline at progression.

As to this clone: Its specificity is not known.

This CDR3 is built from 14 residues. Trimming stripped 7 bases from V and 1 base from J, with 13 bases between. Germline V gene lookup returns CDR1 LNHNV and CDR2 YYDKDF (reference sequence). TCRdb keeps only in-frame clones here, not all; method: immunoSEQ multiplex PCR. The sample consists of some 170,000 clones, about 88% of them appearing once. The receptor was derived from a human donor with chronic lymphocytic leukemia. This chain uses TRBV15 with TRBJ1-1, with D perhaps TRBD1 (5 bases). Source: PBMCs, taken at disease progression, from a patient treated with ibrutinib. The CDR3 bases are TGTGCCACCAAAGGGGATAGGGGGAACACTGAAGCTTTCTTT. Its protein product is CATKGDRGNTEAFF.